This T cell receptor (beta chain) derives from a study of blood T cells in healthy people across ages. V lost 6 bases, J lost 3 bases, and 11 bases stayed unmatched. CDR3 length: 16 residues. The germline gives CDR1 MNHEY, CDR2 SVGEGT. In terms of origin and age, donors were healthy Caucasian individuals from Russia aged about 6 to 90. As regards this clonotype: Its cognate antigen is unknown.

Using a J-beta primer mix together with a sample-barcoded 5' primer, a second PCR was run for about 6 to 12 cycles. Through a template-switch adaptor with 12 random nucleotides, each cDNA molecule received a tag. A single record per CDR3 protein comes from TCRdb applying MiXCR to the 5' RACE reads. This sample has about 680,000 distinct CDR3 sequences; about half occur once, and the top ten carry about a third. General observations from the study: There was no known CMV status for donors, so expanded clonotype changes were possibly confounded.

The rearrangement links TRBV6-2 or TRBV6-3 to TRBJ2-1; 7 positions match TRBD2. Sequencing was done on a sample of blood. The TCR comes from a woman aged 60-75 years in good health. CDR3 region: CASRSPGLHHYNEQFF. The DNA of the CDR3 is TGTGCCAGCAGATCCCCGGGACTACACCACTACAATGAGCAGTTCTTC.